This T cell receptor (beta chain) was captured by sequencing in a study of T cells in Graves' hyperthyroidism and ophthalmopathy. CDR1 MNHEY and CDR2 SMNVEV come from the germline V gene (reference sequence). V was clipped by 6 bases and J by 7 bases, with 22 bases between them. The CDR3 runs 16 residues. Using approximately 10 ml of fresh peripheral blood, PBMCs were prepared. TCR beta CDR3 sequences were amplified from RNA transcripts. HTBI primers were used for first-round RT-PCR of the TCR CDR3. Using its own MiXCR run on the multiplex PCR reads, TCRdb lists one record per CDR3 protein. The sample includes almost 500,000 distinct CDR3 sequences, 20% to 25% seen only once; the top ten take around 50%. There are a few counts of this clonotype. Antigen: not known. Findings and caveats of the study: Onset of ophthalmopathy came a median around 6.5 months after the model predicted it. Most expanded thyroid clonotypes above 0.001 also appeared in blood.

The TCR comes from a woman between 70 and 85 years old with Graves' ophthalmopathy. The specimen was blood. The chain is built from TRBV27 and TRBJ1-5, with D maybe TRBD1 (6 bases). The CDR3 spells CASRLIGGGGSQPQHF. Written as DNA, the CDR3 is TGTGCCAGCAGGCTTATCGGAGGGGGGGGGAGCCAGCCCCAGCATTTT.